This T cell receptor beta chain derives from a study of cytomegalovirus exposure and HLA in healthy donors. The CDR3 totals 13 residues. Per the germline V gene, CDR1 is MNHNY and CDR2 is SVGAGI (reference sequence). With 9 bases removed from V and 2 bases from J, the gap between germline ends came to 13 bases. Primers included in the PCR were 60 Vbeta and 13 Jbeta primers. The protocol was immunoSEQ multiplex PCR, while the TCRdb copy is restricted to in-frame clones and leaves out a portion. The sample lists 100,000 to 120,000 clones, roughly 80% occurring once. This TCR was sampled from a man aged 25-40 years in good health and CMV-seropositive. Sequenced: PBMCs. The V call is TRBV6-6, the J call TRBJ1-1, with D possibly being TRBD1 (6 bases). As DNA, the CDR3 is TGTGCCAGTAGACAGGAGATAAACACTGAAGCTTTCTTT. It is translated as CASRQEINTEAFF.